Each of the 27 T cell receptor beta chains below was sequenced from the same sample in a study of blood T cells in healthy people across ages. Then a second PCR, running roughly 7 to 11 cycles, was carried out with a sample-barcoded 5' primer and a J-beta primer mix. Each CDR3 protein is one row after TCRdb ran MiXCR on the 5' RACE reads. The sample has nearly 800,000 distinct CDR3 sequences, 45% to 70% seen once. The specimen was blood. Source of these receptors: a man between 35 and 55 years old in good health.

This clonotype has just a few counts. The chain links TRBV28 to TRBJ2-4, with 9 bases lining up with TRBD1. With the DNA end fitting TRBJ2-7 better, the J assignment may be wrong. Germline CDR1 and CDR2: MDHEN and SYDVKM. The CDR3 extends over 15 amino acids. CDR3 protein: CASSLATGGLHEQYF. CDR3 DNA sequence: TGTGCCAGCAGTTTGGCGACAGGGGGACTCCACGAGCAGTACTTC.

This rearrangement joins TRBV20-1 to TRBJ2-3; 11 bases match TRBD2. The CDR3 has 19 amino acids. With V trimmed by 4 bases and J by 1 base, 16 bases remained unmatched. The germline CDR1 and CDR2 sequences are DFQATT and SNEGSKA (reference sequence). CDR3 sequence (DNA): TGCAGTGCTAAACTAGCGGGGGCGCCAGGGATGTTTGGCACAGATACGCAGTATTTT. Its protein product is CSAKLAGAPGMFGTDTQYF.

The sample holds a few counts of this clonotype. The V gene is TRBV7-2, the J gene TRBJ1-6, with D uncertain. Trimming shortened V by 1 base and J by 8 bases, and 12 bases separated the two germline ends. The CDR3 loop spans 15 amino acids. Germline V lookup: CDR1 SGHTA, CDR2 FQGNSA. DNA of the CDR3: TGTGCCAGCAGCTTAGAGCAGGTTGGAGATTCACCCCTCCACTTT. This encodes CASSLEQVGDSPLHF.

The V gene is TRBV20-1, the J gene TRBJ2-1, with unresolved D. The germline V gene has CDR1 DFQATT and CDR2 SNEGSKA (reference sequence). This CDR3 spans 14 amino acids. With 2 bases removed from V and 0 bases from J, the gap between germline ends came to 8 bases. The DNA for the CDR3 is TGCAGTGCTAGAAGGTCCAGCTCCTACAATGAGCAGTTCTTC. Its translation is CSARRSSSYNEQFF.

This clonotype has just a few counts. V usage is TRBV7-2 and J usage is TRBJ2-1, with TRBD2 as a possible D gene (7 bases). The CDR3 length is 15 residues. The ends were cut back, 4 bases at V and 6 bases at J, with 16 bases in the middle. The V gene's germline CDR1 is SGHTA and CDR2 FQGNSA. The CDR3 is CASSSRGARGNEQFF. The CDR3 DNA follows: TGTGCCAGCAGCTCTCGGGGGGCAAGAGGCAATGAGCAGTTCTTC.

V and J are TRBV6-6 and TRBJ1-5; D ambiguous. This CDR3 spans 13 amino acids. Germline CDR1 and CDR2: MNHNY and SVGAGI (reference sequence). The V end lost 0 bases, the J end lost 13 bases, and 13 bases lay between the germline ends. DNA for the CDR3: TGTGCCAGCAGTTACTCGTCAGAATCGGCTCAGCATTTT. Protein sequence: CASSYSSESAQHF.

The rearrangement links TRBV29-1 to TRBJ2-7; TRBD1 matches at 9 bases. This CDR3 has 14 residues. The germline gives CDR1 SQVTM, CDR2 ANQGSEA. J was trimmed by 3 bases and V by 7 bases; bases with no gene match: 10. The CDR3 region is CSARGTGMNYEQYF. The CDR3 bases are TGCAGCGCTCGCGGGACAGGGATGAACTACGAGCAGTACTTC.

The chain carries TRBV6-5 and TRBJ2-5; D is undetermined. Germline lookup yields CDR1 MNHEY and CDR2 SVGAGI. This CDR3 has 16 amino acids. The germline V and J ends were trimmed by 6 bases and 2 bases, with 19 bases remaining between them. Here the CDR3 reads CASRSEVGRRQETQYF. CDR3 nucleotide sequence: TGTGCCAGCAGATCCGAGGTGGGTCGCCGTCAAGAGACCCAGTACTTC.

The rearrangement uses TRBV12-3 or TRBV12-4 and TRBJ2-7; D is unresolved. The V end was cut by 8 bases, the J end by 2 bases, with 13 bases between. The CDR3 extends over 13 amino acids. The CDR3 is CASGERYTYEQYF. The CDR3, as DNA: TGTGCCAGCGGAGAACGGTATACCTACGAGCAGTACTTC.

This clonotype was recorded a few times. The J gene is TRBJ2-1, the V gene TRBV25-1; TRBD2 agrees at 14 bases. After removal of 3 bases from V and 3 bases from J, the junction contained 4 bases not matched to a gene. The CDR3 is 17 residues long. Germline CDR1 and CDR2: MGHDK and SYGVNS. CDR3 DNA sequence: TGTGCCAGCAGTGATGGACTAGCGGGAGGAAGCTACAATGAGCAGTTCTTC. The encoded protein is CASSDGLAGGSYNEQFF.

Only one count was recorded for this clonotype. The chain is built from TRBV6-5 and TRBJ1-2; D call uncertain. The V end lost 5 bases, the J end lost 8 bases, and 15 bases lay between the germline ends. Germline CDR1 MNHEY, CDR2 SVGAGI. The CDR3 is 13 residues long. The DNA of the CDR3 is TGTGCCAGCAGTGACGGGTCCCGGGAAGGCTACACCTTC. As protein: CASSDGSREGYTF.

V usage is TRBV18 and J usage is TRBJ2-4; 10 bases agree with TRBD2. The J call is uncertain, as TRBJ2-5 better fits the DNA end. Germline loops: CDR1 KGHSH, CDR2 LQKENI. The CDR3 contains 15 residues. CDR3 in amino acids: CASSPGLAIGGTQYF. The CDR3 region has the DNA TGTGCCAGCTCACCGGGACTAGCGATCGGGGGGACCCAGTACTTC.

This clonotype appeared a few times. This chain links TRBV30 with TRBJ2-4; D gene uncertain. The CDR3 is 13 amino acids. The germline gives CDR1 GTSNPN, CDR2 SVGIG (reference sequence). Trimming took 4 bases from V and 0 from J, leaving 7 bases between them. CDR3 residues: CAWKGSAKNIQYF. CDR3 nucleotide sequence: TGTGCCTGGAAAGGGTCAGCCAAAAACATTCAGTACTTC. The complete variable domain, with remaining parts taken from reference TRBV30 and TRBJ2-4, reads SQTIHQWPATLVQPVGSPLSLECTVEGTSNPNLYWYRQAAGRGLQLLFYSVGIGQISSEVPQNLSASRPQDRQFILSSKKLLLSDSGFYLCAWKGSAKNIQYFGAGTRLSVL.

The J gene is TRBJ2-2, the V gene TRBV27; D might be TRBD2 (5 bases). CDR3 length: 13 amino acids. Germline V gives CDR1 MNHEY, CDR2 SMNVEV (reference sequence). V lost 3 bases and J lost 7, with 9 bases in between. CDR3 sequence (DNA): TGTGCCAGCAGTTTTTCGGGAATCGGGGAGCTGTTTTTT. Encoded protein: CASSFSGIGELFF.

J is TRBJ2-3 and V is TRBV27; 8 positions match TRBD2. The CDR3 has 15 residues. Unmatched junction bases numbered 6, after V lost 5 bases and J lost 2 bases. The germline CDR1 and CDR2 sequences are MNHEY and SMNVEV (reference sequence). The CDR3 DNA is TGTGCCAGCAGTATAGCGGGAATCCTCACAGATACGCAGTATTTT. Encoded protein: CASSIAGILTDTQYF.

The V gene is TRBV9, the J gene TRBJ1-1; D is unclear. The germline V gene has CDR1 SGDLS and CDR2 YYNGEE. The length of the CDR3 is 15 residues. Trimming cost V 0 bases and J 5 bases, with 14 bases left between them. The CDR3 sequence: CASSVDPGPGTEAFF. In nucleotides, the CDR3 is TGTGCCAGCAGCGTAGATCCAGGCCCGGGGACTGAAGCTTTCTTT.

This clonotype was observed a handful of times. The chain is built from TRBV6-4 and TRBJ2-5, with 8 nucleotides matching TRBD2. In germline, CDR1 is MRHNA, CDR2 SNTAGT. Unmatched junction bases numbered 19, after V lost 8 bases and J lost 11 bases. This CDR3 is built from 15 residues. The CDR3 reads CASQSHAGGVNEQYF. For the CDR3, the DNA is TGTGCCAGCCAGTCGCACGCGGGGGGTGTGAATGAGCAGTACTTC.

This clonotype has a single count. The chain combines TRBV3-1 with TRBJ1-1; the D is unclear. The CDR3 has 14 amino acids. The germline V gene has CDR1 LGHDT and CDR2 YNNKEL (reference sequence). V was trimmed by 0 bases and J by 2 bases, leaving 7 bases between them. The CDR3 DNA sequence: TGTGCCAGCAGCCAAGATTTACACAACACTGAAGCTTTCTTT. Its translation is CASSQDLHNTEAFF.

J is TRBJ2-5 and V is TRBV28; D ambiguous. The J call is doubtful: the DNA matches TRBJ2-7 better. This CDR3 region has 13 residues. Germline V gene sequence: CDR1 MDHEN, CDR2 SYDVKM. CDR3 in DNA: TGTGCCAGCAGTTCCAGTCCCGGGTACGAGCAGTACTTC. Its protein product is CASSSSPGYEQYF.

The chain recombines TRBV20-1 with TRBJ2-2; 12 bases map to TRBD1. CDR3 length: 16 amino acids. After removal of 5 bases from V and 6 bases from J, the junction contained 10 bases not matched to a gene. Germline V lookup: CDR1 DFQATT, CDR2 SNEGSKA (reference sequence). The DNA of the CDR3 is TGCAGTGCTGAATACTCGGGACAGGGGGCATCCGGGGAGCTGTTTTTT. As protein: CSAEYSGQGASGELFF.

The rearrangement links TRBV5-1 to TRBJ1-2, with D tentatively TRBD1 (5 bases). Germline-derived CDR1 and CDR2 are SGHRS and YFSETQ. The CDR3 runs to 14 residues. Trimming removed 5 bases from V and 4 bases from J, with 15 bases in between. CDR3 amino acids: CASRVIGESYGYTF. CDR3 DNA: TGCGCCAGCAGGGTAATAGGGGAGAGCTATGGCTACACCTTC.

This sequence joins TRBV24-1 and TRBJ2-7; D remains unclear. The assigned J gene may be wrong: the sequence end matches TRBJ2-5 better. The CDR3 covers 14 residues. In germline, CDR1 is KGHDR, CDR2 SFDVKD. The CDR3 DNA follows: TGTGCCACCAGTGATAAAGGGCCCGTGGAGACCCAGTACTTC. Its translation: CATSDKGPVETQYF.

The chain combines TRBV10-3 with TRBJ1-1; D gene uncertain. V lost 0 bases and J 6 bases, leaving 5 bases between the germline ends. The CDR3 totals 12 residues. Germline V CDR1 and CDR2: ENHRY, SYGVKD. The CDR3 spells CAISESLSEAFF. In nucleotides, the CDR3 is TGTGCCATCAGTGAGTCTCTCTCTGAAGCTTTCTTT.

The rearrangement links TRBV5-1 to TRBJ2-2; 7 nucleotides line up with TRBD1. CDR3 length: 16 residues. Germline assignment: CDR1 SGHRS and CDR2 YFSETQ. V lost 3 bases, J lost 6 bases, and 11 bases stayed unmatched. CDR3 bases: TGCGCCAGCAGCTCGTCGACAGGGCCGGCGTCCGGGGAGCTGTTTTTT. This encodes CASSSSTGPASGELFF.

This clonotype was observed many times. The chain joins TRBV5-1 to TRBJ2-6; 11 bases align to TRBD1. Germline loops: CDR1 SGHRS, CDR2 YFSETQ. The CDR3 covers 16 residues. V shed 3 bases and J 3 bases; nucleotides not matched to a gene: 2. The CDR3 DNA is TGCGCCAGCAGCTGGACAGGGGGCGGTGGGGCCAACGTCCTGACTTTC. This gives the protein CASSWTGGGGANVLTF.

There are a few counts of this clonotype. CDR3 region: CASSLVAPQVSNQPQHF. CDR3 bases: TGTGCCAGCAGCTTAGTGGCCCCCCAGGTCAGCAATCAGCCCCAGCATTTT. V gene TRBV7-2 combines with J gene TRBJ1-5, with D uncertain. In germline, CDR1 is SGHTA, CDR2 FQGNSA. CDR3 length: 17 residues. Trimming shortened V by 1 base and J by 1 base, and 14 bases separated the two germline ends.

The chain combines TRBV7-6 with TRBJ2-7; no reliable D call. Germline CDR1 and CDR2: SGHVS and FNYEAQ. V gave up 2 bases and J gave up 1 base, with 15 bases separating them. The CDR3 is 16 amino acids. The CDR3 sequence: CASSLLDPLQSYEQYF. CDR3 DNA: TGTGCCAGCAGCTTACTTGACCCCCTCCAGTCCTACGAGCAGTACTTC.